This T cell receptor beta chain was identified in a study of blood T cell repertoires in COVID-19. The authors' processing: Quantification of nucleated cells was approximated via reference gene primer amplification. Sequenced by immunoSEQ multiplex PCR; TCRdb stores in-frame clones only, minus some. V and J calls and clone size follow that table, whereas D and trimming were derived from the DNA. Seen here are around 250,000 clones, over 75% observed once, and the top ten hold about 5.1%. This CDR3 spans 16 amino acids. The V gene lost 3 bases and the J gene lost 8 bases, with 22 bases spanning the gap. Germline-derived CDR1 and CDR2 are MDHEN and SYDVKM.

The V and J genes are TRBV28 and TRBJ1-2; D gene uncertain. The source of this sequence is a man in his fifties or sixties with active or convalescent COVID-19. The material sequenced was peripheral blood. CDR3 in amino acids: CASSFSWPGQEGGYTF. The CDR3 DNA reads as TGTGCCAGCAGTTTCTCATGGCCCGGCCAGGAAGGAGGCTACACCTTC.